The clone carrying this TCR beta chain has only one observation. The sample has other DNA sequences that encode this CDR3 too. With 0 bases removed from V and 2 bases from J, the gap between germline ends came to 9 bases. Germline CDR1 SGHRS, CDR2 YFSETQ. The length of the CDR3 is 14 residues. This sample was included in a study of shared clonotypes between healthy human individuals. For each subset, genomic DNA was distributed in equal portions over several immunoSEQ plates. The protocol was immunoSEQ multiplex PCR, while the TCRdb copy is restricted to in-frame clones and leaves out a portion. The sample contains about 2,500,000 clones, 90% to 95% of which appear only once.

Source material: naive CD4+ T cells sorted from blood. As for subset: CD45RA+ positively selected. This clonotype was obtained from a man between 18 and 35 years old in good health. J is TRBJ2-7 and V is TRBV5-1; no firm D call. CDR3 loop: CASSLAGGTYEQYF. CDR3 sequence (DNA): TGCGCCAGCAGCTTGGCCGGCGGAACCTACGAGCAGTACTTC.